This T cell receptor (beta chain) was observed in a study of OX40 agonist ivuxolimab in advanced cancers. Study results and limitations: Clonal expansion among partial responders at 0.1-3.0 mg/kg ranked near the lowest. CD8+ T cells averaged more expanded clones than CD4+. Some of the nonresponding patients also showed low levels of normalized T-cell clonal expansion.

Germline values: CDR1 SGHAT, CDR2 FQNNGV. With 1 base clipped from V and 0 bases from J, the junction kept 5 bases outside the gene matches. This CDR3 region has 17 residues. The data were produced by immunoSEQ multiplex PCR, yet TCRdb's version contains in-frame clones alone and is incomplete. The table lists tens of thousands of clones, 80% to 90% of them singletons. A remark on this clone: Its target is not known.

Sampling times: baseline, cycle 4 day 1, cycle 7 day 1. The TCR was taken from an adult with an advanced solid tumor such as melanoma, head and neck, liver or kidney cancer. The specimen was CD4+ or CD8+ T cells sorted from blood, collected in a trial of the OX40 agonist ivuxolimab. The V call is TRBV11-2, the J call TRBJ2-3; the match to TRBD2 covers 9 bases. CDR3 sequence: CASSLVLRGGSTDTQYF. The CDR3 bases are TGTGCCAGCAGCTTAGTATTGCGGGGGGGCAGCACAGATACGCAGTATTTT.